A selection of T cell receptor beta chains follows, all from one sample in a study of identical twins. TCRdb redid the calling of the 5' RACE reads with MiXCR, one entry per CDR3 protein. The sample gives more than 250,000 distinct CDR3 sequences, approximately 8.5% of which show up once; approximately 2% is in the top ten. In addition, the sample was reused for a study of yellow fever vaccine responses in identical twins.

Sequenced: memory (CD45RO+) T cells sorted from blood. The receptors here all came from a woman aged 18-30 years in good health. Each CDR3 is given with its conserved first and last residue. D genes are given only for firm matches. Size is omitted from some rows. Given values are once, few, many or a class for expanded clones.

TRBV6-2/TRBV6-3	15	TRBJ2-7	TRBD1	many	CASSYSGTGGYEQYF	TGTGCCAGCAGTTACTCCGGGACAGGGGGCTACGAGCAGTACTTC
TRBV11-1	19	TRBJ2-1	-	-	CASSFPLALKPSSYNEQFF	TGTGCCAGCAGCTTTCCCCTAGCTCTGAAACCCAGCTCCTACAATGAGCAGTTCTTC
TRBV2	15	TRBJ1-5	-	-	CASRSREGVNQPQHF	TGTGCCAGCAGAAGCAGGGAGGGCGTCAATCAGCCCCAGCATTTT
TRBV9	15	TRBJ2-7	TRBD1	-	CASSVAPTGDYEQYF	TGTGCCAGCAGCGTAGCTCCGACAGGGGATTACGAGCAGTACTTC
TRBV20-1	15	TRBJ2-7	TRBD2	few	CSARVKAGPPYEQYF	TGCAGTGCTAGAGTTAAAGCGGGACCACCCTACGAGCAGTACTTC
TRBV29-1	13	TRBJ2-7	TRBD2	many	CSVVLGGAYEQYF	TGCAGCGTTGTACTGGGGGGGGCCTACGAGCAGTACTTC
TRBV3-1	15	TRBJ1-1	-	-	CASSQGDRQNTEAFF	TGTGCCAGCAGCCAAGGCGACAGACAGAACACTGAAGCTTTCTTT
TRBV18	17	TRBJ2-6	-	-	CASSYTPTGSGANVLTF	TGTGCCAGCTCATACACACCTACAGGGTCTGGGGCCAACGTCCTGACTTTC
TRBV20-1	15	TRBJ1-3	-	few	CSARHPEQTGNTIYF	TGCAGTGCTAGACATCCCGAACAGACGGGAAACACCATATATTTT
TRBV9	15	TRBJ2-5	TRBD2	many	CASSVASGEKETQYF	TGTGCCAGCAGCGTAGCTAGCGGAGAGAAAGAGACCCAGTACTTC
TRBV29-1	13	TRBJ2-5	-	few	CSVEEEAGHDQYF	TGCAGCGTTGAAGAGGAGGCAGGGCATGACCAGTACTTC
TRBV11-2	13	TRBJ2-3	-	many	CASSLGTTDTQYF	TGTGCCAGCAGCTTAGGGACCACAGATACGCAGTATTTT
TRBV12-3/TRBV12-4	15	TRBJ1-5	-	many	CASSLGGGYNQPQHF	TGTGCCAGCAGTTTGGGGGGGGGGTACAATCAGCCCCAGCATTTT
TRBV3-1	15	TRBJ1-2	-	-	CASSQTLTDNYGYTF	TGTGCCAGCAGCCAAACCTTGACAGATAACTATGGCTACACCTTC